The rows below give T cell receptor beta chains drawn from one sample of a study of blood T cell repertoires in COVID-19. This table comes from immunoSEQ multiplex PCR, and its TCRdb copy is limited to in-frame clones, with some not included. The sample carries about 130,000 clones, around 86% recorded once. The sample consisted of peripheral blood. These receptors originate from a woman between 50 and 59 years old who had recovered from COVID-19. Each CDR3 is given with its conserved first and last residue. The D gene is left open where the match is weak. Clone size appears in some rows only: once, few, many, or a class for an expanded clone.

J | D | V | size | CDR3 | DNA
TRBJ2-7 | - | TRBV9 | - | CASSVGRGPYEQYF | TGTGCCAGCAGCGTAGGGAGGGGCCCCTACGAGCAGTACTTC
TRBJ2-7 | - | TRBV7-2 | - | CASSSQGYEQYF | TGTGCCAGCAGTTCTCAGGGGTACGAGCAGTACTTC
TRBJ1-1 | - | TRBV3-1/TRBV3-2 | - | CASSQDPGEGTEAFF | TGTGCCAGCAGCCAAGATCCCGGGGAGGGAACTGAAGCTTTCTTT
TRBJ1-6 | TRBD1 | TRBV11-1 | once | CASSLEDRGPSPLHF | TGTGCCAGCAGCTTAGAAGACAGGGGGCCTTCACCCCTCCACTTT
TRBJ1-4 | - | TRBV6-5 | - | CASSYGGEYEKLFF | TGTGCCAGCAGTTACGGGGGGGAATATGAAAAACTGTTTTTT
TRBJ2-5 | - | TRBV5-6 | - | CASSWLGTQYF | TGTGCCAGCAGCTGGCTAGGGACCCAGTACTTC
TRBJ1-2 | - | TRBV9 | once | CASSVQRGGGRPTNYGYTF | TGTGCCAGCAGCGTTCAACGCGGGGGGGGAAGACCGACTAACTATGGCTACACCTTC
TRBJ1-2 | - | TRBV19 | once | CASSLLRSLYVGYTF | TGTGCCAGTAGCCTACTCAGGTCCTTGTATGTTGGCTACACCTTC
TRBJ1-2 | TRBD1 | TRBV5-1 | - | CASSLGTSRQGNYGYTF | TGCGCCAGCAGCTTGGGGACCTCGCGACAGGGGAACTATGGCTACACCTTC
TRBJ2-2 | TRBD2 | TRBV7-2 | - | CASSPGLANTGELFF | TGTGCCAGCAGCCCGGGACTAGCGAACACCGGGGAGCTGTTTTTT
TRBJ1-2 | - | TRBV14 | - | CASSQVADYYGYTF | TGTGCCAGCAGCCAAGTGGCAGACTACTATGGCTACACCTTC
TRBJ2-1 | - | TRBV4-1 | - | CASSQVFFGQWSSYNEQFF | TGCGCCAGCAGCCAAGTTTTTTTTGGACAGTGGTCCTCCTACAATGAGCAGTTCTTC
TRBJ2-5 | TRBD1 | TRBV2 | - | CASRETGAGETQYF | TGTGCCAGCAGGGAGACAGGGGCGGGCGAGACCCAGTACTTC
TRBJ2-7 | - | TRBV18 | - | CASSPYGLYEQYF | TGTGCCAGCTCACCATATGGGCTCTACGAGCAGTACTTC
TRBJ2-3 | - | TRBV11-2 | - | CASSLRWGATDTQYF | TGTGCCAGCAGCTTAAGGTGGGGAGCCACAGATACGCAGTATTTT
TRBJ1-1 | - | TRBV6-5 | - | CASSKASGSNTEAFF | TGTGCCAGCAGCAAGGCAAGCGGATCGAACACTGAAGCTTTCTTT
TRBJ1-4 | TRBD1 | TRBV11-2 | - | CASSPFRGQTNEKLFF | TGTGCCAGCAGCCCTTTCCGGGGACAGACAAATGAAAAACTGTTTTTT
TRBJ2-3 | - | TRBV2 | - | CASRDLASYAYTQYF | TGTGCCAGCAGGGACCTAGCGTCGTACGCTTATACGCAGTATTTT
TRBJ2-2 | - | TRBV9 | - | CASSVGDIGRVAGELFF | TGTGCCAGCAGCGTAGGAGATATCGGGAGAGTAGCCGGGGAGCTGTTTTTT
TRBJ2-2 | - | TRBV9 | - | CASSVAGANTGELFF | TGTGCCAGCAGCGTAGCGGGTGCGAACACCGGGGAGCTGTTTTTT
TRBJ1-5 | TRBD1 | TRBV4-2 | once | CASSHGQGRSPGNQPQHF | TGTGCCAGCAGCCACGGACAGGGAAGGTCCCCCGGCAATCAGCCCCAGCATTTT
TRBJ2-2 | - | TRBV25-1 | once | CASSLTGLNTGELFF | TGTGCCAGCAGTTTGACAGGACTGAACACCGGGGAGCTGTTTTTT
TRBJ1-1 | - | TRBV18 | - | CASSQRTDTEAFF | TGTGCCAGCTCACAACGTACAGACACTGAAGCTTTCTTT
TRBJ2-1 | - | TRBV6-5 | - | CASSTPKGIVNEQFF | TGTGCCAGCAGTACCCCAAAGGGGATAGTCAATGAGCAGTTCTTC
TRBJ1-2 | - | TRBV7-8 | - | CASSLPGRNYGYTF | TGTGCCAGCAGCTTACCCGGTCGGAACTATGGCTACACCTTC
TRBJ1-4 | - | TRBV5-1 | - | CASMQGPNEKLFF | TGCGCCAGCATGCAGGGCCCTAATGAAAAACTGTTTTTT
TRBJ2-1 | - | TRBV7-8 | - | CASSLARLSGEQFF | TGTGCCAGCAGCTTAGCGCGACTATCAGGTGAGCAGTTCTTC
TRBJ2-3 | - | TRBV12-3/TRBV12-4 | - | CASSPRGSDTQYF | TGTGCCAGCAGTCCCCGAGGGTCAGATACGCAGTATTTT
TRBJ2-7 | - | TRBV10-1 | - | CASSRSTSYEQYF | TGCGCCAGCAGTCGGTCCACTTCCTACGAGCAGTACTTC
TRBJ2-3 | TRBD2 | TRBV7-2 | - | CASSIRGTSGGARGDTQYF | TGTGCCAGCAGTATACGTGGGACTAGCGGGGGGGCCAGGGGAGATACGCAGTATTTT
TRBJ2-3 | - | TRBV5-1 | - | CASSLMDSRTDTQYF | TGCGCCAGCAGTTTAATGGACAGCCGCACAGATACGCAGTATTTT
TRBJ1-4 | - | TRBV11-3 | - | CASSWGGGPGEKLFF | TGTGCCAGCAGCTGGGGCGGTGGGCCTGGGGAAAAACTGTTTTTT
TRBJ1-2 | TRBD1 | TRBV10-3 | - | CATTGTGNYGYTF | TGTGCCACCACCGGGACAGGAAACTATGGCTACACCTTC
TRBJ1-1 | TRBD1 | TRBV18 | - | CASSPQGARTFNTEAFF | TGTGCCAGCTCACCACAGGGGGCCCGAACGTTTAACACTGAAGCTTTCTTT
TRBJ2-1 | - | TRBV4-1 | - | CASSQHTSAARNEQFF | TGCGCCAGCAGCCAACACACCAGCGCGGCACGCAATGAGCAGTTCTTC
TRBJ1-3 | TRBD1 | TRBV18 | - | CASSPQNRGGNTIYF | TGTGCCAGCTCACCACAGAACAGGGGTGGAAACACCATATATTTT
TRBJ2-3 | - | TRBV5-1 | - | CASSPEGPRAQYF | TGCGCCAGCAGCCCCGAGGGCCCGAGGGCGCAGTATTTT
TRBJ1-1 | - | TRBV5-1 | - | CASSFLGRVGTEAFF | TGCGCCAGCAGCTTCTTGGGCAGGGTCGGCACTGAAGCTTTCTTT
TRBJ2-1 | TRBD1 | TRBV3-1/TRBV3-2 | - | CASSPRDRGRNEQFF | TGTGCCAGCAGCCCCAGGGACAGGGGGCGGAATGAGCAGTTCTTC
TRBJ1-5 | - | TRBV24-1 | few | CATSDAVWGNQPQHF | TGTGCCACCAGTGATGCGGTATGGGGCAATCAGCCCCAGCATTTT
TRBJ2-1 | TRBD2 | TRBV30 | - | CAWSGLAGAHEQFF | TGTGCCTGGAGTGGGCTAGCGGGGGCCCATGAGCAGTTCTTC
TRBJ2-2 | - | TRBV10-3 | - | CAISDIGELFF | TGTGCCATCAGTGACATCGGGGAGCTGTTTTTT
TRBJ1-4 | - | TRBV29-1 | - | CSVDKGNEKLFF | TGCAGCGTTGATAAGGGGAATGAAAAACTGTTTTTT
TRBJ1-1 | TRBD1 | TRBV2 | - | CASSEETGGLSFF | TGTGCCAGCAGTGAAGAGACAGGGGGCCTCTCTTTCTTT
TRBJ1-2 | TRBD1 | TRBV3-1/TRBV3-2 | - | CASSQEWTGSLYGYTF | TGTGCCAGCAGCCAAGAATGGACAGGGAGCCTTTATGGCTACACCTTC
TRBJ1-2 | - | TRBV2 | - | CASSVDGANYGYTF | TGTGCCAGCAGTGTCGACGGAGCTAACTATGGCTACACCTTC
TRBJ2-2 | TRBD1 | TRBV5-1 | - | CASSSGTGNTGELFF | TGCGCCAGCAGCTCCGGGACAGGAAACACCGGGGAGCTGTTTTTT
TRBJ1-2 | - | TRBV29-1 | - | CSVNPSPIYGYTF | TGCAGCGTTAACCCAAGCCCGATATATGGCTACACCTTC
TRBJ1-2 | - | TRBV28 | - | CASSRSFSGIYGYTF | TGTGCCAGCAGCCGAAGCTTCTCAGGGATCTATGGCTACACCTTC
TRBJ2-3 | TRBD2 | TRBV7-8 | - | CASSLVRGGLAGISTDTQYF | TGTGCCAGCAGCTTAGTAAGGGGGGGACTAGCGGGGATCAGCACAGATACGCAGTATTTT
TRBJ2-5 | - | TRBV10-3 | - | CAISDMGETQYF | TGTGCCATCAGTGACATGGGCGAGACCCAGTACTTC
TRBJ2-7 | - | TRBV5-1 | - | CASSMGGGEQYF | TGCGCCAGCAGCATGGGTGGAGGGGAGCAGTACTTC
TRBJ1-5 | TRBD1 | TRBV28 | - | CASSSTPGQDF | TGTGCCAGCAGTTCCACCCCGGGACAGGATTTT
TRBJ1-1 | TRBD1 | TRBV6-5 | - | CASSAVSTGDTEAFF | TGTGCCAGCAGCGCTGTCTCTACAGGGGACACTGAAGCTTTCTTT